The 25 T cell receptor beta chains listed next were all sequenced from one sample in a study of T cells in Graves' hyperthyroidism and ophthalmopathy. The TCR beta CDR3 regions underwent amplification using RNA transcripts as the source. HTBI primers were the set used in a first-round RT-PCR of the TCR CDR3. From the multiplex PCR reads, TCRdb called clonotypes with MiXCR, one entry per CDR3 protein. The sample has approximately 490,000 distinct CDR3 sequences, under 25% seen once. Specimen: blood. The receptors come from a woman between 70 and 85 years old with Graves' ophthalmopathy.

V usage is TRBV5-8 and J usage is TRBJ2-1; weak D call: TRBD2 (7 bases). Germline assignment: CDR1 SGHTS and CDR2 YDEGEE. With 2 bases removed from V and 2 bases from J, the gap between germline ends came to 17 bases. This CDR3 has 17 residues. The CDR3, as DNA: TGTGCCAGCAGCTTTGGGAGGGGGGGGATCGCCTACAATGAGCAGTTCTTC. Encoded protein: CASSFGRGGIAYNEQFF.

This clonotype was seen more than once but under ten times. The J gene is TRBJ1-5, the V gene TRBV18; D is uncertain. CDR1 is KGHSH, CDR2 LQKENI, per germline. The CDR3 loop spans 14 amino acids. Trimming stripped 3 bases from V and 4 bases from J, with 10 bases between. CDR3 sequence reads: CASSPEGFNQPQHF. CDR3 sequence (DNA): TGTGCCAGCTCACCCGAGGGATTTAATCAGCCCCAGCATTTT.

This clonotype was seen a handful of times. The CDR3 bases are TGTGCCAGCAGAACCGGACAGGGGGCACTCTCCGGGGAGCTGTTTTTT. Encoded protein: CASRTGQGALSGELFF. The rearrangement links TRBV27 to TRBJ2-2; 11 bases map to TRBD1. V was clipped by 6 bases and J by 6 bases; unmatched bases: 9. CDR1 and CDR2 (germline): MNHEY, SMNVEV (reference sequence). This CDR3 region has 16 residues.

V usage is TRBV30 and J usage is TRBJ1-3; 9 bases match TRBD1. Trimming at V came to 3 bases and at J to 0 bases, leaving 3 bases not matched to a gene. CDR1 GTSNPN and CDR2 SVGIG come from the germline V gene (reference sequence). The CDR3 is 15 residues long. The CDR3 region is CAWSRDRDSGNTIYF. CDR3 nucleotides: TGTGCCTGGAGCCGGGACAGGGACTCTGGAAACACCATATATTTT.

This chain joins TRBV11-2 and TRBJ1-3, with D perhaps TRBD1 (6 bases). Germline-derived CDR1 and CDR2 are SGHAT and FQNNGV. This CDR3 spans 15 amino acids. V shed 0 bases and J shed 8 bases, with 14 bases lying between them. CDR3 nucleotide sequence: TGTGCCAGCAGCTTAGATCTACAGGGTTGGGACACCATATATTTT. Its protein is CASSLDLQGWDTIYF.

A few counts support this clonotype. This chain links TRBV4-2 with TRBJ1-5, with TRBD1 matching 8 bases. V trimming: 3 bases; J trimming: 4 bases; junction bases outside the gene matches: 5. Germline V gene lookup returns CDR1 LGHNA and CDR2 YNFKEQ. This CDR3 spans 15 amino acids. The CDR3, as DNA: TGTGCCAGCAGCCAGGTCGACAGGGGTAATCAGCCCCAGCATTTT. Residues: CASSQVDRGNQPQHF.

The chain is built from TRBV6-1 and TRBJ1-1, with D possibly matching TRBD1 (5 bases). This CDR3 contains 15 residues. From germline, CDR1 is MNHNS and CDR2 SASEGT. Trimming left V 6 bases short and J 5 bases short, with 19 bases between. The CDR3 protein is CASSFAPGEGTEAFF. The CDR3 DNA reads as TGTGCCAGCAGCTTTGCTCCGGGAGAGGGGACTGAAGCTTTCTTT.

This clonotype was observed a handful of times. This chain uses TRBV7-2 with TRBJ2-1; D gene unclear. Trimming left V 1 base short and J 1 base short, with 8 bases between. Germline V gives CDR1 SGHTA, CDR2 FQGNSA. The CDR3 consists of 15 residues. The CDR3: CASSLVWGSYNEQFF. In DNA, the CDR3 is TGTGCCAGCAGCTTAGTCTGGGGTTCCTACAATGAGCAGTTCTTC.

The chain joins TRBV5-1 to TRBJ2-2; 7 bases map to TRBD1. CDR1 and CDR2 (germline): SGHRS, YFSETQ. J lost 4 bases, V lost 4 bases, and 10 bases had no gene match. This CDR3 comprises 16 residues. CDR3 sequence reads: CASSPTGTEGTGELFF. In nucleotides, the CDR3 is TGCGCCAGCAGCCCGACGGGGACAGAAGGCACCGGGGAGCTGTTTTTT.

This chain links TRBV12-3 or TRBV12-4 with TRBJ2-3; D not resolved. The length of the CDR3 is 13 residues. V lost 5 bases to trimming and J lost 7 bases, with 13 bases between them. The CDR3 here is CASSPDHFYTQYF. The CDR3 nucleotides read TGTGCCAGCAGTCCGGACCATTTCTATACGCAGTATTTT.

This clonotype occurred a few times. The chain uses TRBV7-9 and TRBJ1-2, with D maybe TRBD1 (6 bases). The V gene lost 5 bases and the J gene lost 5 bases, with 18 bases spanning the gap. This CDR3 is 15 amino acids long. CDR1 SEHNR and CDR2 FQNEAQ come from the germline V gene (reference sequence). CDR3: CASSRTAVNGYGYTF. As DNA, the CDR3 is TGTGCCAGCAGCCGGACAGCGGTGAATGGATATGGCTACACCTTC.

The chain has TRBV7-8 and TRBJ1-2; D might be TRBD1 (6 bases). Germline CDR1 is SGHVS and CDR2 is FQNEAQ. CDR3 length: 16 amino acids. The germline V and J ends were trimmed by 4 bases and 6 bases, with 21 bases remaining between them. The CDR3 coding sequence is TGTGCCAGCAGCTGGGGGCGGGCGGGGGCGCTGAATGGCTACACCTTC. This codes for CASSWGRAGALNGYTF.

This clonotype has just a few counts. The genes are TRBV11-2 and TRBJ2-1; 9 bases agree with TRBD2. V was clipped by 0 bases and J by 9 bases; unmatched bases: 12. Germline V CDR1 and CDR2: SGHAT, FQNNGV. The CDR3 loop spans 17 amino acids. The CDR3 DNA sequence: TGTGCCAGCAGCTTAGACGGTTGGGCTAGCGGGACCAGTGAGCAGTTCTTC. Residues: CASSLDGWASGTSEQFF.

Of note for this clonotype: A single base separates this from a much larger clone, so it may be a read error. The rearrangement joins TRBV2 to TRBJ2-5; 7 bases align to TRBD2. The CDR3 totals 14 residues. J gave up 1 base and V 8 bases, and 7 bases lay outside the gene matches. Germline lookup yields CDR1 SNHLY and CDR2 FYNNEI. CDR3 coding DNA: TGTGCCAGCGCCAGCGGGATAATCCAAGAGACCCAGTACTTC. It translates to CASASGIIQETQYF.

The gene calls are TRBV27 and TRBJ1-2, with TRBD1 as a possible D gene (5 bases). Germline CDR1 and CDR2: MNHEY and SMNVEV (reference sequence). V was pared by 6 bases and J by 0 bases, with 8 bases between. The CDR3 has 13 residues. CDR3 sequence (DNA): TGTGCCAGCAGGTACAGGACTAACTATGGCTACACCTTC. This gives the protein CASRYRTNYGYTF.

This clonotype was detected many times. The chain uses TRBV2 and TRBJ1-1; 9 nucleotides agree with TRBD1. The CDR3 sequence is 15 residues long. Germline V gene lookup returns CDR1 SNHLY and CDR2 FYNNEI. J lost 1 base, V lost 7 bases, and 7 bases had no gene match. As DNA, the CDR3 is TGTGCCAGCACCGGGACAGGGAGACGGAACACTGAAGCTTTCTTT. The encoded protein is CASTGTGRRNTEAFF.

This clonotype was observed a handful of times. The gene calls are TRBV20-1 and TRBJ2-2; TRBD2 aligns across 9 bases. V shed 0 bases, J shed 5 bases, and the junction held 7 bases outside the gene matches. The germline CDR1 and CDR2 sequences are DFQATT and SNEGSKA (reference sequence). The CDR3 covers 16 residues. This chain's CDR3 is CSARDAASGNTGELFF. The CDR3 bases are TGCAGTGCTAGAGATGCGGCTAGCGGGAATACCGGGGAGCTGTTTTTT.

This chain connects TRBV24-1 to TRBJ2-5; 7 nucleotides agree with TRBD1. In germline, CDR1 is KGHDR, CDR2 SFDVKD. V was clipped by 6 bases and J by 5 bases; unmatched bases: 5. This CDR3 has 13 amino acids. In DNA, the CDR3 is TGTGCCACCAGTTCGACAGGGTTGGAGACCCAGTACTTC. It translates to CATSSTGLETQYF.

In its sample, this clonotype was seen a few times. The V and J genes are TRBV6-5 and TRBJ1-2; a possible D gene is TRBD1 (6 bases). V was pared by 0 bases and J by 2 bases, with 16 bases between. Germline V gene sequence: CDR1 MNHEY, CDR2 SVGAGI. The CDR3 contains 17 residues. CDR3 loop: CASSYSGGPDSNYGYTF. CDR3 in DNA: TGTGCCAGCAGTTACTCCGGGGGGCCCGACTCAAACTATGGCTACACCTTC.

V is TRBV19 and J is TRBJ2-3; the D is unclear. Per germline, CDR1 LNHDA and CDR2 SQIVND (reference sequence). Trimming removed 4 bases from V and 2 bases from J, with 25 bases in between. The CDR3 runs to 19 residues. The CDR3 region is CASSSPPRRDVKNTDTQYF. In nucleotides, the CDR3 is TGTGCCAGTAGTAGCCCGCCGAGAAGGGATGTTAAAAACACAGATACGCAGTATTTT.

This clonotype was counted many times. V is TRBV5-1 and J is TRBJ2-5; D is undetermined. The germline V gene has CDR1 SGHRS and CDR2 YFSETQ. V was shortened by 2 bases and J by 0 bases, with 5 bases between the two germline ends. The CDR3 runs 13 residues. CDR3 loop: CASSFGNQETQYF. The CDR3 nucleotides are TGCGCCAGCAGCTTTGGCAACCAAGAGACCCAGTACTTC.

This clonotype turned up a few times. This chain connects TRBV28 to TRBJ2-3, with 7 bases matching TRBD1. V was clipped by 3 bases and J by 4 bases; unmatched bases: 7. Per germline, CDR1 MDHEN and CDR2 SYDVKM. The CDR3 runs 15 residues. The CDR3 region has the DNA TGTGCCAGCAGTTTCTTGCAGGGGGAGTCAGATACGCAGTATTTT. Residues: CASSFLQGESDTQYF.

The chain links TRBV25-1 to TRBJ2-5; D is possibly TRBD2 (7 bases). V was pared by 5 bases and J by 5 bases, with 15 bases between. Germline V lookup: CDR1 MGHDK, CDR2 SYGVNS. This CDR3 is built from 14 residues. The CDR3 loop reads CASSKQGGWETQYF. CDR3 nucleotides: TGTGCCAGCAGTAAACAGGGAGGGTGGGAGACCCAGTACTTC.

This clonotype was observed at least ten times. The DNA of the CDR3 is TGTGCCAGCATTATGAACACTGAAGCTTTCTTT. This sequence encodes CASIMNTEAFF. The gene calls are TRBV28 and TRBJ1-1; D gene unclear. Trimming removed 7 bases at V and 0 bases at J, with 3 bases between. This CDR3 has 11 amino acids. Per the germline V gene, CDR1 is MDHEN and CDR2 is SYDVKM.

This chain's CDR3 is CASGGAYEQYF. Here the CDR3 DNA reads TGTGCCTCGGGAGGAGCCTACGAGCAGTACTTC. V gene TRBV6-1 combines with J gene TRBJ2-7, with 7 bases fitting TRBD2. Per germline, CDR1 MNHNS and CDR2 SASEGT. The CDR3 sequence is 11 residues long. V shed 11 bases, J shed 2 bases, and the junction held 3 bases outside the gene matches.